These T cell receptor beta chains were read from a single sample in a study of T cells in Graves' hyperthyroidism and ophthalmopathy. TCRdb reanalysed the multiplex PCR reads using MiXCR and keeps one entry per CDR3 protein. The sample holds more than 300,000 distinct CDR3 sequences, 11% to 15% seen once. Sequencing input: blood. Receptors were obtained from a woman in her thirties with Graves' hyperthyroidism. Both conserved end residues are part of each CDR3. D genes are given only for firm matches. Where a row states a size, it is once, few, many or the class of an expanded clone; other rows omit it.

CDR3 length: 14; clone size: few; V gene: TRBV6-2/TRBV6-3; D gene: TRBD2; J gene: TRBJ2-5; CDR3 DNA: TGTGCCAGCCGAAGACTAGCGGGAGAAGAGACCCAGTACTTC; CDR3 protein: CASRRLAGEETQYF
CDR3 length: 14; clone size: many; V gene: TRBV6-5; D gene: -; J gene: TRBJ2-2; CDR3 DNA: TGTGCCAGCAGACACGAGGGGAACACCGGGGAGCTGTTTTTT; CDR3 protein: CASRHEGNTGELFF
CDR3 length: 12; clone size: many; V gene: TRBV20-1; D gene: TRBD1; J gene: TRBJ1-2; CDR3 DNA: TGCAGTGCAGACGGGACAGGCCATGGCTACACCTTC; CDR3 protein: CSADGTGHGYTF
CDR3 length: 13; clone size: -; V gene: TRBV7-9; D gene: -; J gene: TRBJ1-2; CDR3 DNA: TGTGCCAGCAGCTTGCCGGAGGCCGATGGCTACACCTTC; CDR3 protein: CASSLPEADGYTF
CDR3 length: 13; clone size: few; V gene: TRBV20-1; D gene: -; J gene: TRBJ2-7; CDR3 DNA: TGCAGTGCTTACAACCAGGGGACGGACGAGCAGTACTTC; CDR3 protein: CSAYNQGTDEQYF
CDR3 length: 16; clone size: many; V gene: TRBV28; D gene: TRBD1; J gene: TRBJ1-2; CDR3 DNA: TGTGCCACCAATCGGGGACAGTTCATCCACAACTATGGCTACACCTTC; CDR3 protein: CATNRGQFIHNYGYTF
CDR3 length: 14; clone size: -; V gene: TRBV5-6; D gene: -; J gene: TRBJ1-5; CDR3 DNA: TGTGCCAGCAGCTCCCGGTGGCCGAATCAGCCCCAGCATTTT; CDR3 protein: CASSSRWPNQPQHF
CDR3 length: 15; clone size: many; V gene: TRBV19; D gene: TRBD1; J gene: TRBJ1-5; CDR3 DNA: TGTGCCAGTAGTATGGAGGACAGGGGAAATCAGCCCCAGCATTTT; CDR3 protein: CASSMEDRGNQPQHF
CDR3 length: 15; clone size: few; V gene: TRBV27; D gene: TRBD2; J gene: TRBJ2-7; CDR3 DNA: TGTGCCAGCAGTTTCCTAGCGGGAGGTCCCTACGAGCAGTACTTC; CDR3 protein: CASSFLAGGPYEQYF
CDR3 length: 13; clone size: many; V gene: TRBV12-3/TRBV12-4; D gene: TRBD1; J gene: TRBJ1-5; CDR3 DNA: TGTGCCAGCAGTACGACAGGGCTTCAGCCCCAGCATTTT; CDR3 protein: CASSTTGLQPQHF
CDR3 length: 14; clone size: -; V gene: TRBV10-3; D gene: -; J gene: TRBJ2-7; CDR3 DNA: TGTGCCATCAGCGCCAACAGGGATTCCCACGAGCAGTACTTC; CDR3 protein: CAISANRDSHEQYF
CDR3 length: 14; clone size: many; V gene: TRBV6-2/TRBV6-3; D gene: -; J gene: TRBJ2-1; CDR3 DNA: TGTGCCAGCAGCTCACGACAGAGGCACAATGAGCAGTTCTTC; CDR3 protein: CASSSRQRHNEQFF
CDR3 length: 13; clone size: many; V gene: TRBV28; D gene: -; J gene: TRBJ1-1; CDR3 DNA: TGTGCCAGCAGTCGGTCAGGGGCCACTGAAGCTTTCTTT; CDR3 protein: CASSRSGATEAFF
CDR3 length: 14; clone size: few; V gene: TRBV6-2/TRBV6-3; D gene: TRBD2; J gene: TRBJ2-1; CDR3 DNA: TGTGCCAGCATTGAAGGCGGGAGCTGGAATGAGCAGTTCTTC; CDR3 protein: CASIEGGSWNEQFF
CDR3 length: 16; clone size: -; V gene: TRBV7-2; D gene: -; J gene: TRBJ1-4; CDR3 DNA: TGTGCCAGCAGCTTAGTCAGGGGTGTTACTAATGAAAAACTGTTTTTT; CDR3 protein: CASSLVRGVTNEKLFF
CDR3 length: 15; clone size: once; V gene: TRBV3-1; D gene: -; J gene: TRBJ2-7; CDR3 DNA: TGTGCCAGCAGCCCTAGGGGGAGCGGGGCTTACGAGCAGTACTTC; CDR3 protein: CASSPRGSGAYEQYF
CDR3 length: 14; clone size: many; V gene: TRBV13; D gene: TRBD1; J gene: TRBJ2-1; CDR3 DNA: TGTGCCAGCAGCCGGACAGGGGCCGACAATGAGCAGTTCTTC; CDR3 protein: CASSRTGADNEQFF
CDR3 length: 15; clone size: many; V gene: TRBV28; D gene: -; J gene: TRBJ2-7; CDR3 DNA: TGTGCCAACAGTTTAAGGACCACCAGCTCCTACGAGCAGTACTTC; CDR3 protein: CANSLRTTSSYEQYF
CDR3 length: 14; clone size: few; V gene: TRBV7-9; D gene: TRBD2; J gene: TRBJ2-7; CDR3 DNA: TGTGCCAGCAGCTTACTCGCGGGAGGGCCCGAGCAGTACTTC; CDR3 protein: CASSLLAGGPEQYF
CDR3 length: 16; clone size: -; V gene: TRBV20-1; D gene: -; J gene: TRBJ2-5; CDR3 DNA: TGCAGTGCTAGAGGAGAGGGTAGGGACCGGCAAGAGACCCAGTACTTC; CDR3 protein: CSARGEGRDRQETQYF
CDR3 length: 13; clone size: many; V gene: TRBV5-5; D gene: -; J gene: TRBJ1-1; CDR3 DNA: TGTGCCAGCAGCTTGGCCTCACGGACTGAAGCTTTCTTT; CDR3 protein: CASSLASRTEAFF
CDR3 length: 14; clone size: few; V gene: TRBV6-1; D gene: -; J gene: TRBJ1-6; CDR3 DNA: TGTGCCAGCACCAACGGGTTAGTCGGATCACCCCTCCACTTT; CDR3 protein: CASTNGLVGSPLHF
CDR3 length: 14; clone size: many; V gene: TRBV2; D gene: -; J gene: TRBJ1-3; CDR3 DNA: TGTGCCAGCAGTGTGCAGACAGCCGGAAACACCATATATTTT; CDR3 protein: CASSVQTAGNTIYF
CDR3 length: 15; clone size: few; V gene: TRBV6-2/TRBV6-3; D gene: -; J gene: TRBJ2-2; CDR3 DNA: TGTGCCAGCATAAAGGGCTACGGGTACACCGGGGAGCTGTTTTTT; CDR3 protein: CASIKGYGYTGELFF
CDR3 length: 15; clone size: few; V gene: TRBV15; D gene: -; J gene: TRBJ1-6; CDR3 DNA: TGTGCCACCAGCAGAGGTCGCAGGGAAGGATCACCCCTCCACTTT; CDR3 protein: CATSRGRREGSPLHF
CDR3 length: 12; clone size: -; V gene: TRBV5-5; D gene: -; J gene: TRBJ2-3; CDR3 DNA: TGTGCCACCCAAAGTTCCACAGATACGCAGTATTTT; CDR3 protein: CATQSSTDTQYF
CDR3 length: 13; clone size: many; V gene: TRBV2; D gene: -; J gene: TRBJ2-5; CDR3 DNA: TGTGCCAGCACTAGAGGACAGCAAGAGACCCAGTACTTC; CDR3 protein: CASTRGQQETQYF
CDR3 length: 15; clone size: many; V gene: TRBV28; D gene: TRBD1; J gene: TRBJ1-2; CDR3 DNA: TGTGCCAGCAGTTTGGACAGGGGGCCTAACTATGGCTACACCTTC; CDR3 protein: CASSLDRGPNYGYTF
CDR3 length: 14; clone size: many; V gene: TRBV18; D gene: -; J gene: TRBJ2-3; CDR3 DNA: TGTGCCAGCTCACCAATCTGGGGATCAGATACGCAGTATTTT; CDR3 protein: CASSPIWGSDTQYF
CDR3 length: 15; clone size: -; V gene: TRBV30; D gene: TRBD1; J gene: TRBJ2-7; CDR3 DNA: TGTGCCTACCGGGACAGTTCTAATAATCCCTACGAGCAGTACTTC; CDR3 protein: CAYRDSSNNPYEQYF
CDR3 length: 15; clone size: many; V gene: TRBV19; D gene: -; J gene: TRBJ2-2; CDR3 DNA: TGTGCCAGTAGTATCCGAGCCAGATTGACCGGGGAGCTGTTTTTT; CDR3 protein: CASSIRARLTGELFF
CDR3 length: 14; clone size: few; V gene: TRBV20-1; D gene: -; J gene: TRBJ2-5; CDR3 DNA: TGCAGTGCTTGGGGATTGGGGAACGCAGAGACCCAGTACTTC; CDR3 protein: CSAWGLGNAETQYF
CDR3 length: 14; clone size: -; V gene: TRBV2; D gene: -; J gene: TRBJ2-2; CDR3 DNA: TGTGCCAGCCTGGGGCAGGGGTCGGCCGGGGAGCTGTTTTTT; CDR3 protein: CASLGQGSAGELFF
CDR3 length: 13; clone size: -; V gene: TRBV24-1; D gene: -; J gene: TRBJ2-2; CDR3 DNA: TGTGCCACCAGTGCGGGGAACACCGGGGAGCTGTTTTTT; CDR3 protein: CATSAGNTGELFF
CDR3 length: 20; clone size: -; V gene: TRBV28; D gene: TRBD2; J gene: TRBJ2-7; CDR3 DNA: TGTGCCAGCAGTACGGGGATGGTAGCGGGAGCCGGTGGGTACTATTACGAGCAGTACTTC; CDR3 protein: CASSTGMVAGAGGYYYEQYF